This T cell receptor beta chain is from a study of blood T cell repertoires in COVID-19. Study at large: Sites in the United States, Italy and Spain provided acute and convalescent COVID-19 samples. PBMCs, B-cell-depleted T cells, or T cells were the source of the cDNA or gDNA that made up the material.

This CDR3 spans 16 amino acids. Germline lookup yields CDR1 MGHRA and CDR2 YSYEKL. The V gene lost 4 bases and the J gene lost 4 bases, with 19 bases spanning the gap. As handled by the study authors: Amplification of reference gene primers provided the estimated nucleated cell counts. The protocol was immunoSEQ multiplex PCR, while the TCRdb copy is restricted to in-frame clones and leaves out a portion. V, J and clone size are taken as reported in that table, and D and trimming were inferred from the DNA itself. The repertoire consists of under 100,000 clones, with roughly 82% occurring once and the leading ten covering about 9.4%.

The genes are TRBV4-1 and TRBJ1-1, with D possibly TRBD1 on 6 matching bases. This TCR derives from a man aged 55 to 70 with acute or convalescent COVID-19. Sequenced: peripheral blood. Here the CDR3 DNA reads TGCGCCAGCAGCCGTTCAATAGTCAGGGGACCCACTGAAGCTTTCTTT. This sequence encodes CASSRSIVRGPTEAFF.